The subject of this entry is one T cell receptor beta chain. What it recognizes is unknown. Together with a sample-barcoded 5' primer, a J-beta primer mix was included in a second PCR lasting roughly 6 to 12 cycles. TCRdb independently ran MiXCR on the 5' RACE reads; one entry per CDR3 protein. The table shows 1.5 million to 2 million distinct CDR3 sequences, with roughly 30% occurring only once. The sample originates from a study of blood T cells in healthy people across ages. Overall study findings and caveats: In the absence of known donor CMV status, changes in expanded clonotypes were possibly confounded.

The clonotype comes from a woman in her 30s in good health. Sequences were obtained from blood.

CDR3 residues: CAIRVDGGRAIDTQYF. DNA for the CDR3: TGTGCCATCAGGGTTGATGGCGGGAGGGCAATAGATACGCAGTATTTT. The gene calls are TRBV25-1 and TRBJ2-3; the match to TRBD2 covers 9 bases. The CDR3 runs 16 residues. Germline loops: CDR1 MGHDK, CDR2 SYGVNS. The V segment lost 10 bases and the J segment 5 bases; nucleotides outside the gene matches: 16.